The 19 T cell receptor beta chains given below trace back to one sample, sequenced in a study of cytomegalovirus exposure and HLA in healthy donors (dated by TCRdb to 2015 to 2018). Receptors were amplified or captured by the immunoSEQ multiplex PCR assay. For the multiplex PCR, a mixture combining 60 forward primers for TCR Vbeta segments and 13 reverse primers for TCR Jbeta segments was used. The table was pulled from immuneACCESS by TCRdb, which kept in-frame rearrangements only. Such tables lose some clones; where checked, under half of the loss comes from unresolved V genes, and the rest has no known cause. The sample has about 190,000 clones on record, 70% to 90% of them singletons. The leading ten clones occupy around 0.3% of the sample. Sample: PBMCs. These receptors all come from a woman between 25 and 40 years old in good health and CMV-seronegative.

This CDR3 reads CASKSGVSNEKLFF. The CDR3 DNA reads TGTGCCAGCAAGAGCGGAGTTTCTAATGAAAAACTGTTTTTT. This chain connects TRBV5-5 to TRBJ1-4; D not certain. CDR3 length: 14 amino acids. V lost 6 bases and J 3 bases, leaving 12 bases between the germline ends. The V gene's germline CDR1 is SGHKS and CDR2 YYEKEE (reference sequence).

This rearrangement joins TRBV6-1 to TRBJ2-2; D remains ambiguous. Germline lookup yields CDR1 MNHNS and CDR2 SASEGT. V dropped 2 bases and J dropped 5 bases, with 6 bases sitting between them. The CDR3 loop spans 13 amino acids. This chain's CDR3 is CASSEMRTGELFF. The CDR3 nucleotides are TGTGCCAGCAGTGAAATGAGGACCGGGGAGCTGTTTTTT.

The rearrangement links TRBV7-3 to TRBJ2-7; D might be TRBD2 (7 bases). CDR3 size: 14 residues. V was shortened by 5 bases and J by 9 bases, with 20 bases between the two germline ends. Germline-derived CDR1 and CDR2 are SGHTA and FQGTGA. CDR3 protein: CASSPSTRGALQYF. The DNA of the CDR3 is TGTGCCAGCAGCCCCTCGACCCGGGGGGCATTGCAGTACTTC.

The CDR3 reads CATSRENQPQHF. The CDR3 nucleotides are TGTGCCACCTCCCGCGAGAATCAGCCCCAGCATTTT. The chain is built from TRBV6-1 and TRBJ1-5; D not resolved. Germline CDR1 MNHNS, CDR2 SASEGT. The V gene lost 10 bases and the J gene lost 4 bases, with 11 bases spanning the gap. The CDR3 totals 12 residues.

This chain connects TRBV27 to TRBJ2-7; D gene unclear. The CDR3 extends over 13 amino acids. V dropped 6 bases and J dropped 6 bases, with 15 bases sitting between them. Germline V gene sequence: CDR1 MNHEY, CDR2 SMNVEV (reference sequence). The CDR3, as DNA: TGTGCCAGCAGCATACGCCCCACGGGCGAGCAGTACTTC. This codes for CASSIRPTGEQYF.

This chain joins TRBV2 and TRBJ2-2, with 7 bases identical to TRBD2. The CDR3 is made up of 13 amino acids. In germline, CDR1 is SNHLY, CDR2 FYNNEI. The junction had 2 bases not matched to a gene; V was cut back by 4 bases and J by 6 bases. The DNA of the CDR3 is TGTGCCAGCAGTGCTAGCGGCCCCGGGGAGCTGTTTTTT. Its translation: CASSASGPGELFF.

Of note for this clone: The same CDR3 arises from other DNA sequences in this sample as well. This sequence joins TRBV6-5 and TRBJ2-1; 10 bases line up with TRBD2. Germline loops: CDR1 MNHEY, CDR2 SVGAGI. The CDR3 runs 15 residues. V lost 4 bases and J lost 4; bases outside the gene matches: 4. CDR3 coding DNA: TGTGCCAGCAGTTTAGCGGGAGGCCCATACAATGAGCAGTTCTTC. It specifies CASSLAGGPYNEQFF.

The chain carries TRBV28 and TRBJ1-5; a possible D gene is TRBD1 (6 bases). V was clipped by 9 bases and J by 1 base, with 10 bases between them. The CDR3 is 13 amino acids. Per germline, CDR1 MDHEN and CDR2 SYDVKM. CDR3 bases: TGTGCCAGTTGGGGGCAGAGCAATCAGCCCCAGCATTTT. It codes for CASWGQSNQPQHF.

The chain carries TRBV29-1 and TRBJ2-5, with D possibly matching TRBD1 (6 bases). CDR1 and CDR2 from the germline V gene are SQVTM and ANQGSEA. The CDR3 has 14 residues. The germline V and J ends were trimmed by 5 bases and 4 bases, with 17 bases remaining between them. CDR3 coding DNA: TGCAGCGTTTTTCTTTCGACAGGTGGAGAGACCCAGTACTTC. Protein sequence: CSVFLSTGGETQYF.

The chain employs TRBV29-1 and TRBJ1-2, with 7 bases fitting TRBD1. Germline V lookup: CDR1 SQVTM, CDR2 ANQGSEA. This CDR3 is built from 12 residues. V dropped 7 bases and J dropped 1; count of bases not matched to a gene: 3. Here the CDR3 reads CSDRDSNYGYTF. CDR3 DNA sequence: TGCAGCGACCGGGACAGTAACTATGGCTACACCTTC. Drawing the rest from reference TRBV29-1 and TRBJ1-2, the complete variable domain is SAVISQKPSRDICQRGTSLTIQCQVDSQVTMMFWYRQQPGQSLTLIATANQGSEATYESGFVIDKFPISRPNLTFSTLTVSNMSPEDSSIYLCSDRDSNYGYTFGSGTRLTVV.

The genes are TRBV6-5 and TRBJ1-1, with D hard to call. Germline V gene sequence: CDR1 MNHEY, CDR2 SVGAGI. The CDR3 totals 16 residues. V lost 0 bases to trimming and J lost 4 bases, with 15 bases between them. CDR3 sequence reads: CASSYSISGQRTEAFF. CDR3 DNA sequence: TGTGCCAGCAGTTACTCGATCAGCGGGCAACGCACTGAAGCTTTCTTT.

The CDR3 DNA reads as TGCGCCAGCAGCCGAGGGACTAGCGGGGATAACAATGAGCAGTTCTTC. Its protein product is CASSRGTSGDNNEQFF. The chain has TRBV4-1 and TRBJ2-1; 13 positions agree with TRBD2. The CDR3 runs to 16 residues. J was trimmed by 5 bases and V by 4 bases; bases with no gene match: 5. Germline-derived CDR1 and CDR2 are MGHRA and YSYEKL.

The rearrangement uses TRBV29-1 and TRBJ2-2, with 7 bases aligning to TRBD1. The germline gives CDR1 SQVTM, CDR2 ANQGSEA. This CDR3 comprises 14 residues. V was clipped by 7 bases and J by 4 bases; unmatched bases: 9. CDR3 in amino acids: CSGRQGMGTGELFF. For the CDR3, the DNA is TGCAGCGGGAGACAGGGAATGGGCACCGGGGAGCTGTTTTTT.

This chain links TRBV7-9 with TRBJ2-7; tentatively, D is TRBD2 (5 bases). The V end lost 5 bases, the J end lost 4 bases, and 12 bases lay between the germline ends. The CDR3 is 13 amino acids. Per germline, CDR1 SEHNR and CDR2 FQNEAQ (reference sequence). The chain's CDR3 is CASSEGDFYEQYF. The DNA of the CDR3 is TGTGCCAGCAGCGAGGGCGATTTTTACGAGCAGTACTTC.

The chain has TRBV2 and TRBJ2-3; no clear D. The CDR3 is 15 residues long. CDR1 and CDR2 (germline): SNHLY, FYNNEI. V lost 1 base and J 1 base, leaving 9 bases between the germline ends. In nucleotides, the CDR3 is TGTGCCAGCAGTGAAGGGATAGCACGCACAGATACGCAGTATTTT. Translated: CASSEGIARTDTQYF.

The chain is built from TRBV15 and TRBJ1-5; D remains ambiguous. The V end lost 0 bases, the J end lost 4 bases, and 10 bases lay between the germline ends. CDR3 length equals 15 residues. CDR1 and CDR2 from the germline V gene are LNHNV and YYDKDF (reference sequence). In nucleotides, the CDR3 is TGTGCCACCAGCAGAGATCTTGCGGGGAATCAGCCCCAGCATTTT. Translating it yields CATSRDLAGNQPQHF. The full variable domain, with the rest looked up from reference TRBV15 and TRBJ1-5, is DAMVIQNPRYQVTQFGKPVTLSCSQTLNHNVMYWYQQKSSQAPKLLFHYYDKDFNNEADTPDNFQSRRPNTSFCFLDIRSPGLGDTAMYLCATSRDLAGNQPQHFGDGTRLSIL.

The chain joins TRBV10-3 to TRBJ1-2; the D gene is possibly TRBD1 (6 bases). The CDR3 is 14 residues long. CDR1 is ENHRY, CDR2 SYGVKD, per germline. V lost 2 bases, J lost 4 bases, and 11 bases lay in between. The CDR3 is CAISEAGGGYGYTF. CDR3 DNA sequence: TGTGCCATCAGTGAGGCGGGGGGCGGCTATGGCTACACCTTC.

V and J are TRBV7-9 and TRBJ1-3; D is ambiguous. The CDR3 consists of 17 residues. With 2 bases removed from V and 2 bases from J, the gap between germline ends came to 16 bases. The germline CDR1 and CDR2 sequences are SEHNR and FQNEAQ (reference sequence). The CDR3 reads CASSLYALPEPGNTIYF. CDR3 coding DNA: TGTGCCAGCAGCTTATACGCCCTTCCAGAACCTGGAAACACCATATATTTT.

This clone was observed a single time. The rearrangement joins TRBV11-2 to TRBJ1-1, with a weak D call TRBD1 (5 bases). With 2 bases removed from V and 1 base from J, the gap between germline ends came to 8 bases. This CDR3 comprises 14 residues. Germline V gene lookup returns CDR1 SGHAT and CDR2 FQNNGV. The CDR3 here is CASSLTDRNTEAFF. The DNA of the CDR3 is TGTGCCAGCAGCTTAACCGACAGGAACACTGAAGCTTTCTTT.